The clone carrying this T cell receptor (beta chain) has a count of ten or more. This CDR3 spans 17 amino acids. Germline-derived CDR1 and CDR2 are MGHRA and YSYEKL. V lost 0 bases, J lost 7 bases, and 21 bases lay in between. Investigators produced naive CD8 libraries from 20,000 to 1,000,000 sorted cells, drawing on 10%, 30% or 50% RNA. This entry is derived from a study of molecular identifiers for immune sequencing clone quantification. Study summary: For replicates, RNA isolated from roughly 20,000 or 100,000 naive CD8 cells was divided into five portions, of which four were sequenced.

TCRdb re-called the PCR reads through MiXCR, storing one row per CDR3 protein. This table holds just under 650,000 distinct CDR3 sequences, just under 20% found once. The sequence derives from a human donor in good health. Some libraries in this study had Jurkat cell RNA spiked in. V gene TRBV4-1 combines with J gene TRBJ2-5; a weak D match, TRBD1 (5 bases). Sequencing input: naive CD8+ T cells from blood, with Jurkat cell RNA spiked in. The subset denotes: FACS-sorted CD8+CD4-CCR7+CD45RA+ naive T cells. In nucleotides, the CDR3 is TGCGCCAGCAGCCAAGAGCCCAACGTTCAGGGTTATGGGACCCAGTACTTC. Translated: CASSQEPNVQGYGTQYF.